This record looks at one TCR beta chain sequence and its context. Its cognate antigen is unknown. This sample stems from a study of cytomegalovirus exposure and HLA in healthy donors. Across the whole study: Unique TCRs from HLA-typed donors, 80 million to 90 million of them, were held in an early data release.

PCR employed 60 Vbeta and 13 Jbeta primers. Here immunoSEQ multiplex PCR was the method, and the copy in TCRdb shows in-frame clones only, minus some. Found here are about 140,000 clones, roughly 73% of them singletons; the top ten hold around 3.4%. Nominally healthy donors provided the samples, though records likely missed some immune exposures. Whole-study findings and limits: According to an earlier analysis, most TCR beta V segments yielded productive rearrangements about 90% or about 30% of the time. It was confirmed in vitro that three of the CMV-associated chains were specific for CMV antigens.

The sequence was collected from a man aged 40-55 years in good health and CMV-seronegative. Sequencing used PBMCs.

The CDR3 here is CASSLTSGEGNEQFF. DNA of the CDR3: TGTGCCAGCAGCTTAACTAGCGGGGAGGGCAATGAGCAGTTCTTC. The chain joins TRBV7-2 to TRBJ2-1, with 10 positions matching TRBD2. Germline V gene lookup returns CDR1 SGHTA and CDR2 FQGNSA. The CDR3 runs 15 residues. The V and J ends lost 2 bases and 6 bases, in that order; junction bases with no gene match: 4.